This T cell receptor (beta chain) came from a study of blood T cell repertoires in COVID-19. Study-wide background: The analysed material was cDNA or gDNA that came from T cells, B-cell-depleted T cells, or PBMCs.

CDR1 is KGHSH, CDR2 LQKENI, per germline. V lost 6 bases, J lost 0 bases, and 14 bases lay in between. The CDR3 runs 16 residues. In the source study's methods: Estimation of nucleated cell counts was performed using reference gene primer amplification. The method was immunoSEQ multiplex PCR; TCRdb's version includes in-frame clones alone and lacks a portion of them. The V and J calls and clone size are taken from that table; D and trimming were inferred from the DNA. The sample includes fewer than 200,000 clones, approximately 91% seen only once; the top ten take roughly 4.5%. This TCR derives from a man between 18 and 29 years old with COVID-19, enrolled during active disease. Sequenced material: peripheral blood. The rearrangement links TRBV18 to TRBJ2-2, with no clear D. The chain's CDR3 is CASSYVGSPNTGELFF. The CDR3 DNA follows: TGTGCCAGCTCGTACGTGGGCAGCCCGAACACCGGGGAGCTGTTTTTT.